This T cell receptor beta chain is from a study of technical replicates of blood from a handful of donors. CDR3 length equals 17 residues. The V and J ends lost 0 bases and 2 bases, in that order; junction bases with no gene match: 6. Germline V gives CDR1 MGHRA, CDR2 YSYEKL. Using immunoSEQ multiplex PCR, the repertoire was profiled, and TCRdb retains in-frame clones only, with some absent. The table lists about 70,000 clones, around 97% of them singletons, with approximately 0.2% in the top ten. The chain couples TRBV4-1 to TRBJ2-7; 11 bases match TRBD2. The sequenced sample consisted of T cells isolated from PBMCs. This receptor was obtained from a human donor in good health. DNA for the CDR3: TGCGCCAGCAGCCAAGAGGCCGGACTAGCGGGTACCTACGAGCAGTACTTC. It specifies CASSQEAGLAGTYEQYF.